A selection of T cell receptor beta chains follows, all from one sample in a study of blood T cell repertoires in COVID-19. The protocol was immunoSEQ multiplex PCR, while the TCRdb copy is restricted to in-frame clones and leaves out a portion. The sample shows 150,000 to 200,000 clones, 75% to 90% of them seen only once. What was sequenced was peripheral blood. The source of these receptors is a woman aged 55-70 years with acute or convalescent COVID-19. CDR3s include the opening cysteine and the closing phenylalanine or tryptophan. The D gene is left open where the match is weak. Clone size appears in some rows only: once, few, many, or a class for an expanded clone.

>11|NA|TRBJ2-7|TRBV6-6|few
CASSSGREQYF
TGTGCCAGCAGTTCAGGGCGGGAGCAGTACTTC
>15|NA|TRBJ1-3|TRBV19|NA
CASSVAGTTGNTIYF
TGTGCCAGTAGTGTTGCCGGGACAACTGGAAACACCATATATTTT
>8|NA|TRBJ2-7|TRBV5-1|NA
CASPGQYF
TGCGCCAGCCCAGGGCAGTACTTC
>14|NA|TRBJ2-5|TRBV5-1|NA
CASEAGSGWETQYF
TGCGCCAGCGAGGCCGGGAGTGGTTGGGAGACCCAGTACTTC
>15|NA|TRBJ1-1|TRBV4-1|NA
CASSQGLRGLTEAFF
TGCGCCAGCAGCCAAGGTCTCAGGGGCCTCACTGAAGCTTTCTTT
>15|NA|TRBJ1-6|TRBV19|NA
CASSSLYRLHSPLHF
TGTGCCAGTAGTAGTCTATACAGATTGCATTCACCCCTCCACTTT
>14|NA|TRBJ2-2|TRBV18|NA
CASSPPSVAGELFF
TGTGCCAGCTCACCACCAAGCGTGGCCGGGGAGCTGTTTTTT
>15|TRBD2|TRBJ2-7|TRBV19|NA
CASREASGGAYEQYF
TGTGCCAGTAGAGAGGCTAGCGGAGGGGCCTACGAGCAGTACTTC
>14|NA|TRBJ2-3|TRBV7-3|few
CASSRTGGTDTQYF
TGTGCCAGCAGCCGAACCGGGGGCACAGATACGCAGTATTTT
>14|TRBD1|TRBJ1-2|TRBV13|NA
CASNLAGGDYGYTF
TGTGCCAGCAACCTGGCAGGGGGCGACTATGGCTACACCTTC
>16|TRBD1|TRBJ1-2|TRBV10-3|NA
CAIRDDRGQGDYGYTF
TGTGCCATCAGGGACGACAGGGGGCAGGGAGACTATGGCTACACCTTC
>13|NA|TRBJ1-5|TRBV18|NA
CASSAGGNQPQHF
TGTGCCAGCTCAGCAGGGGGCAATCAGCCCCAGCATTTT
>15|TRBD1|TRBJ1-5|TRBV18|NA
CASSPETGGGQPQHF
TGTGCCAGCTCACCGGAGACAGGGGGCGGTCAGCCCCAGCATTTT
>15|NA|TRBJ2-1|TRBV11-3|once
CASSLGAGSGNEQFF
TGTGCCAGCAGCTTAGGCGCGGGCTCGGGTAATGAGCAGTTCTTC
>15|TRBD1|TRBJ1-2|TRBV3-1/TRBV3-2|NA
CASSRRGQGLYGYTF
TGTGCCAGCAGTCGTCGGGGACAGGGACTCTATGGCTACACCTTC
>15|TRBD2|TRBJ2-1|TRBV18|NA
CASSPGLAGGNEQFF
TGTGCCAGCTCACCAGGACTAGCGGGAGGGAATGAGCAGTTCTTC
>13|TRBD1|TRBJ1-3|TRBV29-1|NA
CSVHRGPGNTIYF
TGCAGCGTTCACAGGGGTCCTGGAAACACCATATATTTT
>13|NA|TRBJ1-2|TRBV3-1/TRBV3-2|NA
CASTSTGIYGYTF
TGTGCCAGCACCTCGACAGGAATCTATGGCTACACCTTC
>16|NA|TRBJ1-1|TRBV6-1|NA
CASSADRQGGYTEAFF
TGTGCCAGCAGTGCCGACAGGCAAGGTGGGTACACTGAAGCTTTCTTT
>14|NA|TRBJ1-2|TRBV15|NA
CATSRDQATYGYTF
TGTGCCACCAGCAGAGATCAGGCTACCTATGGCTACACCTTC
>15|NA|TRBJ2-2|TRBV2|NA
CASSGARSLTGELFF
TGTGCCAGCAGTGGGGCCAGGTCCCTCACCGGGGAGCTGTTTTTT
>15|NA|TRBJ2-6|TRBV7-3|once
CASSSSVSGANVLTF
TGTGCCAGCAGCTCTTCAGTCTCTGGGGCCAACGTCCTGACTTTC
>14|NA|TRBJ1-3|TRBV7-9|NA
CASSSNLQGNTIYF
TGTGCCAGCAGCTCGAACCTACAGGGAAACACCATATATTTT
>14|NA|TRBJ2-1|TRBV10-1|NA
CASSNGLVHNEQFF
TGCGCCAGCAGTAATGGACTGGTCCACAATGAGCAGTTCTTC
>13|TRBD1|TRBJ1-4|TRBV10-3|NA
CATGQGGDEKLFF
TGTGCCACAGGACAGGGAGGGGATGAAAAACTGTTTTTT
>14|NA|TRBJ1-4|TRBV4-1|NA
CASSLGAPNEKLFF
TGCGCCAGCAGCCTAGGGGCGCCTAATGAAAAACTGTTTTTT
>14|TRBD1|TRBJ1-2|TRBV7-9|NA
CASSLGTGPYGYTF
TGTGCCAGCAGCTTAGGGACAGGACCCTATGGCTACACCTTC
>15|NA|TRBJ1-1|TRBV6-5|NA
CASSLSGGLNTEAFF
TGTGCCAGCAGTCTAAGCGGGGGGCTGAACACTGAAGCTTTCTTT
>15|NA|TRBJ2-2|TRBV2|NA
CASSDLGLRAGELFF
TGTGCCAGCAGTGATCTGGGGCTCCGGGCCGGGGAGCTGTTTTTT
>14|TRBD1|TRBJ2-3|TRBV5-1|NA
CASSLSGGADTQYF
TGCGCCAGCAGCTTGTCAGGGGGCGCAGATACGCAGTATTTT
>12|NA|TRBJ1-2|TRBV15|NA
CATSRDRTRRTF
TGTGCCACCAGCAGAGACAGAACTAGGCGGACCTTC
>14|NA|TRBJ1-1|TRBV9|NA
CASSVGWANPEAFF
TGTGCCAGCAGCGTAGGGTGGGCGAACCCTGAAGCTTTCTTT
>15|NA|TRBJ2-3|TRBV7-9|NA
CASSSDGGLGDTQYF
TGTGCCAGCAGCTCAGACGGGGGATTGGGAGATACGCAGTATTTT